This entry features one TCR beta chain sequence. The antigen is not known. The CDR3 length is 16 residues. V gave up 3 bases and J gave up 1 base; unmatched junction bases: 6. Germline CDR1 and CDR2: KGHSH and LQKENI. The sample originates from a study of cytomegalovirus exposure and HLA in healthy donors. Findings and caveats of the study: Among immune exposure information, only CMV serostatus was available. A few CMV-associated chains were confirmed in vitro to be specific for CMV antigens.

The PCR made use of 60 Vbeta and 13 Jbeta primers. Sequencing used immunoSEQ multiplex PCR; TCRdb keeps in-frame clones, though not all of them. In the table there are fewer than 250,000 clones, about four fifths of which are singletons. Sequences were obtained from PBMCs. The chain combines TRBV18 with TRBJ1-2; 9 bases agree with TRBD1. The source is a woman in her thirties or forties in good health and CMV-seronegative. CDR3 in DNA: TGTGCCAGCTCACCGGCACAGGGGGCAGATAACTATGGCTACACCTTC. Its translation is CASSPAQGADNYGYTF.